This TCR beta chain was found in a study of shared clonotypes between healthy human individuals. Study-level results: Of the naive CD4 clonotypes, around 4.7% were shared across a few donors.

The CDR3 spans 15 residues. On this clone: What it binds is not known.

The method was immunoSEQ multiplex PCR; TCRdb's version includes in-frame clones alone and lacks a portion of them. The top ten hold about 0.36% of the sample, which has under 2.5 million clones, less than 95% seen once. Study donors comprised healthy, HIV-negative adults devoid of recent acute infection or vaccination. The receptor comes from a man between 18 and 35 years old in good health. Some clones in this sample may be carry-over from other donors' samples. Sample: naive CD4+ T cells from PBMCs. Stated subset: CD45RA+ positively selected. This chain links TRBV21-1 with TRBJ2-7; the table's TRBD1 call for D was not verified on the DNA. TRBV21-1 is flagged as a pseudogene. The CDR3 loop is CASSVRQRSSYEQYF. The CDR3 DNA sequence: TGTGCCAGCAGCGTCCGACAGAGAAGCTCCTACGAGCAGTACTTC.